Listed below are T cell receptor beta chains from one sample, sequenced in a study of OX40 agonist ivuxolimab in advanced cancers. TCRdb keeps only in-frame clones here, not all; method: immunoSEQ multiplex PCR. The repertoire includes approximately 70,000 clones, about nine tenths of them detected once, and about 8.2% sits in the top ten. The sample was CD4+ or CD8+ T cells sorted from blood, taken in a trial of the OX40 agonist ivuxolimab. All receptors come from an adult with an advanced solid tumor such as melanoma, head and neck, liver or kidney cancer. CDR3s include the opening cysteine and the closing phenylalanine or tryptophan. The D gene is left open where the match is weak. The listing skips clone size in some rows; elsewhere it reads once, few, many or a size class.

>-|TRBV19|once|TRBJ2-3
CASSITPGGGAQYF
TGTGCCAGTAGTATCACCCCGGGTGGGGGAGCCCAGTATTTT
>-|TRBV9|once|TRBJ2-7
CASSARTNSYEQYF
TGTGCCAGCAGCGCAAGGACGAATTCCTACGAGCAGTACTTC
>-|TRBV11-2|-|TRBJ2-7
CASSGRPLSSYEQYF
TGTGCCAGCAGCGGTCGCCCCCTTAGCTCCTACGAGCAGTACTTC
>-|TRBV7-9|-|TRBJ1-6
CASSLGGTPHSPLHF
TGTGCCAGCAGCTTAGGAGGGACACCTCATTCACCCCTCCACTTT
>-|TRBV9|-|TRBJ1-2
CASSVSQGDYGYTF
TGTGCCAGCAGCGTTTCCCAAGGTGACTATGGCTACACCTTC
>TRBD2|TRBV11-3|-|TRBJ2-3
CASSSSAGGLTDTQYF
TGTGCCAGCAGCTCCTCCGCGGGGGGACTCACAGATACGCAGTATTTT
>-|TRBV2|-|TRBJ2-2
CASIMDRNTGELFF
TGTGCCAGCATCATGGACAGGAACACCGGGGAGCTGTTTTTT
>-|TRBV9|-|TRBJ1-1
CASSGQVNTEAFF
TGTGCCAGCAGCGGCCAGGTGAACACTGAAGCTTTCTTT
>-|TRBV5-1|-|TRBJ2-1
CASSPSGGSDNEQFF
TGCGCCAGCAGCCCTTCTGGAGGGTCAGACAATGAGCAGTTCTTC
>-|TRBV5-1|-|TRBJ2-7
CASKTSTYEQYF
TGCGCCAGCAAAACAAGTACTTACGAGCAGTACTTC
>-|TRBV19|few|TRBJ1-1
CASSIGQLNTEAFF
TGTGCCAGTAGTATTGGGCAGTTGAACACTGAAGCTTTCTTT
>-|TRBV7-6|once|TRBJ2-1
CASSRLAAISGEQFF
TGTGCCAGCAGCCGATTAGCGGCCATCAGCGGTGAGCAGTTCTTC
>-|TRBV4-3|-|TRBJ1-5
CASSQEGGTIKQPQHF
TGCGCCAGCAGCCAAGAGGGCGGGACAATCAAGCAGCCCCAGCATTTT
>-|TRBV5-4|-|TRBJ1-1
CASSSDPSTEAFF
TGTGCCAGCAGCTCCGACCCGAGCACTGAAGCTTTCTTT
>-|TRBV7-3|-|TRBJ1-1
CASSLTREGNTEAFF
TGTGCCAGCAGCTTAACGAGGGAGGGGAACACTGAAGCTTTCTTT
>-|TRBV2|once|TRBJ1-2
CASSEIQAAYGYTF
TGTGCCAGCAGTGAAATTCAGGCGGCCTATGGCTACACCTTC
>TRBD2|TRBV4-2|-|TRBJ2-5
CASSQGASGGADETQYF
TGTGCCAGCAGCCAAGGGGCTAGCGGGGGGGCTGACGAGACCCAGTACTTC
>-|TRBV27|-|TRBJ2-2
CASSLYPSTGLGKGELFF
TGTGCCAGCAGTTTATACCCTTCAACAGGGCTGGGGAAAGGGGAGCTGTTTTTT
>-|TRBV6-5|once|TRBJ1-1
CATYRSSPGNTEAFF
TGTGCCACTTACAGGAGCTCCCCGGGGAACACTGAAGCTTTCTTT
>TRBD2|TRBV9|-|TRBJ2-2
CASSVDTSGSFTGELFF
TGTGCCAGCAGCGTAGATACTAGCGGGTCTTTCACCGGGGAGCTGTTTTTT
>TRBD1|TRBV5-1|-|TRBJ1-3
CASSYQGAGGNTIYF
TGCGCCAGCAGCTATCAGGGGGCCGGTGGAAACACCATATATTTT
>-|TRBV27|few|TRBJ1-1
CAGFEAFF
TGTGCCGGGTTTGAAGCTTTCTTT
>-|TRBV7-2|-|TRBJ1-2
CASSFGEANYGYTF
TGTGCCAGCAGCTTTGGAGAAGCTAACTATGGCTACACCTTC
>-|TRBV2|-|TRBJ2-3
CASSAQWRGTDTQYF
TGTGCCAGCAGTGCCCAGTGGCGTGGCACAGATACGCAGTATTTT
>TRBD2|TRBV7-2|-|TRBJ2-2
CASSPNSGGIGGELFF
TGTGCCAGCAGCCCTAATAGCGGGGGGATAGGCGGGGAGCTGTTTTTT
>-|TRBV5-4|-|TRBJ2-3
CASSAPADTQYF
TGTGCCAGCAGCGCCCCAGCAGATACGCAGTATTTT
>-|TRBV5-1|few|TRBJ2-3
CASSLVSGGEDTQYF
TGCGCCAGCAGCTTGGTAAGCGGTGGAGAAGATACGCAGTATTTT
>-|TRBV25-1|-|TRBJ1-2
CASSSYAERGYTF
TGTGCCAGCAGCTCATACGCGGAGCGCGGCTACACCTTC
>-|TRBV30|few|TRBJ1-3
CAWVSNTIYF
TGTGCCTGGGTATCGAACACCATATATTTT
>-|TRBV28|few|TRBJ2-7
CASSPGTATYEQYF
TGTGCCAGCAGCCCCGGGACGGCAACCTACGAGCAGTACTTC
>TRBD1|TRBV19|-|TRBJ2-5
CASNRAGTGGLETQYF
TGTGCCAGTAACCGCGCGGGGACAGGGGGCTTAGAGACCCAGTACTTC
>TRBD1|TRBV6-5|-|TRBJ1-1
CASSDRDRETEAFF
TGTGCCAGCAGTGACCGGGACAGGGAAACTGAAGCTTTCTTT
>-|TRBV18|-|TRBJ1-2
CASSPGSDYGYTF
TGTGCCAGCTCACCAGGATCCGACTATGGCTACACCTTC
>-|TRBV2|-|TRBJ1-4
CASSRGVSEKLFF
TGTGCCAGCAGCAGGGGCGTTAGTGAAAAACTGTTTTTT
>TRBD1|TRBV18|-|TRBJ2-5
CASSPGQPQETQYF
TGTGCCAGCTCACCGGGACAGCCCCAAGAGACCCAGTACTTC
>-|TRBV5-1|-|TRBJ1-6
CASSLGDSPLHF
TGCGCCAGCAGCCTGGGGGATTCACCCCTCCACTTT
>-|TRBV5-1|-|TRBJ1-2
CASSLTANYGYTF
TGCGCCAGCAGCTTGACAGCTAACTATGGCTACACCTTC
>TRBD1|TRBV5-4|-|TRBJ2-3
CASTSGTALSDTQYF
TGTGCCAGCACCTCCGGGACAGCTCTTTCAGATACGCAGTATTTT
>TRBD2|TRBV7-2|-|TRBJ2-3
CASSSGLDTDTQYF
TGTGCCAGCAGCTCCGGACTAGACACAGATACGCAGTATTTT
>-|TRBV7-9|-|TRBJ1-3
CASSLAGSGNTIYF
TGTGCCAGCAGCTTGGCAGGCTCTGGAAACACCATATATTTT
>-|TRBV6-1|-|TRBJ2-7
CASGFHEQYF
TGTGCCAGCGGGTTCCACGAGCAGTACTTC
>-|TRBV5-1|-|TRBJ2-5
CASSFFGAQETQYF
TGCGCCAGCAGCTTTTTTGGGGCTCAAGAGACCCAGTACTTC
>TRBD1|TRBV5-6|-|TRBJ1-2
CASSPGQKYGYTF
TGTGCCAGCAGCCCGGGACAGAAGTATGGCTACACCTTC
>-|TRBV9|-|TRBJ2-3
CASSVFDPATQYF
TGTGCCAGCAGCGTATTTGACCCAGCTACGCAGTATTTT
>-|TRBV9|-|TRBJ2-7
CASSTGRSSYEQYF
TGTGCCAGCAGCACGGGACGGAGCTCCTACGAGCAGTACTTC